These 13 T cell receptor beta chains came from one sample sequenced in a study of shared T cell receptors in the human thymus. The method was immunoSEQ multiplex PCR; TCRdb's version includes in-frame clones alone and lacks a portion of them. The sample lists 500,000 to 750,000 clones, over 75% occurring once. Separately, the same data were catalogued under a study of human thymus T cells.

The source material was thymocytes. Receptor source: a boy younger than two with a congenital heart defect.

The rearrangement uses TRBV6-5 and TRBJ1-2, with TRBD1 as a possible D gene (5 bases). CDR3 length: 15 residues. Germline V CDR1 and CDR2: MNHEY, SVGAGI. V shed 4 bases and J shed 4 bases, with 16 bases lying between them. CDR3: CASSFYGKGIYGYTF. In nucleotides, the CDR3 is TGTGCCAGCAGTTTCTACGGAAAGGGGATCTATGGCTACACCTTC.

CDR3 region: CASSSPARIRDEQYF. CDR3 DNA: TGTGCCAGCAGCTCACCTGCTAGGATTCGAGACGAGCAGTACTTC. V is TRBV7-9 and J is TRBJ2-7, with no clear D. The CDR3 length is 15 residues. Germline lookup yields CDR1 SEHNR and CDR2 FQNEAQ (reference sequence). Trimming removed 4 bases from V and 5 bases from J, with 18 bases in between. The entire variable domain, with the rest obtained from reference TRBV7-9 and TRBJ2-7, is as follows: DTGVSQNPRHKITKRGQNVTFRCDPISEHNRLYWYRQTLGQGPEFLTYFQNEAQLEKSRLLSDRFSAERPKGSFSTLEIQRTEQGDSAMYLCASSSPARIRDEQYFGPGTRLTVT.

The V and J genes are TRBV25-1 and TRBJ2-5; D may be TRBD2 (6 bases). Deletions cut 7 bases from V and 4 bases from J, with 16 bases between. The CDR3 spans 14 residues. CDR1 is MGHDK and CDR2 is SYGVNS in the germline V gene. The CDR3 nucleotides read TGTGCCAGCATACAAGGGCAGGGAGGAGAGACCCAGTACTTC. Its translation is CASIQGQGGETQYF.

This clone was observed a single time. The rearrangement uses TRBV2 and TRBJ1-5, with D perhaps TRBD1 (5 bases). This CDR3 region has 15 residues. The V gene lost 5 bases and the J gene lost 6 bases, with 17 bases spanning the gap. Germline values: CDR1 SNHLY, CDR2 FYNNEI. The CDR3: CASSHPPRTSQPQHF. CDR3 sequence (DNA): TGTGCCAGCAGTCATCCCCCTCGGACATCTCAGCCCCAGCATTTT. The full variable domain, with the rest looked up from reference TRBV2 and TRBJ1-5, is EPEVTQTPSHQVTQMGQEVILRCVPISNHLYFYWYRQILGQKVEFLVSFYNNEISEKSEIFDDQFSVERPDGSNFTLKIRSTKLEDSAMYFCASSHPPRTSQPQHFGDGTRLSIL.

The chain links TRBV7-2 to TRBJ1-1, with 7 bases matching TRBD1. The CDR3 sequence is 16 residues long. Germline V gene lookup returns CDR1 SGHTA and CDR2 FQGNSA. V shed 5 bases, J shed 7 bases, and the junction held 16 bases outside the gene matches. The CDR3 protein is CASSPLPKGAGGEAFF. The CDR3 coding sequence is TGTGCCAGCAGCCCGCTGCCGAAGGGGGCAGGAGGTGAAGCTTTCTTT.

The chain joins TRBV14 to TRBJ2-7; 11 bases agree with TRBD2. The CDR3 consists of 15 residues. The germline CDR1 and CDR2 sequences are SGHDN and FVKESK. The ends lost 4 bases at V and 0 bases at J; junction bases unmatched: 2. The CDR3 DNA sequence: TGTGCCAGCAGCCTTAGCGGGAGGGACTCCTACGAGCAGTACTTC. This codes for CASSLSGRDSYEQYF. The full variable domain, rest sourced from reference TRBV14 and TRBJ2-7, is EAGVTQFPSHSVIEKGQTVTLRCDPISGHDNLYWYRRVMGKEIKFLLHFVKESKQDESGMPNNRFLAERTGGTYSTLKVQPAELEDSGVYFCASSLSGRDSYEQYFGPGTRLTVT.

This sequence joins TRBV9 and TRBJ1-2; TRBD1 agrees at 10 bases. Unmatched junction bases numbered 3, after V lost 2 bases and J lost 8 bases. The CDR3 runs to 13 residues. Germline V lookup: CDR1 SGDLS, CDR2 YYNGEE. This CDR3 is CASSVGTGVGYTF. The CDR3 DNA is TGTGCCAGCAGCGTCGGGACAGGGGTGGGCTACACCTTC. Full variable domain (missing parts from reference TRBV9 and TRBJ1-2): DSGVTQTPKHLITATGQRVTLRCSPRSGDLSVYWYQQSLDQGLQFLIQYYNGEERAKGNILERFSAQQFPDLHSELNLSSLELGDSALYFCASSVGTGVGYTFGSGTRLTVV.

The chain joins TRBV4-3 to TRBJ2-3; no clear D. V was pared by 0 bases and J by 3 bases, with 13 bases between. The CDR3 covers 16 residues. Germline CDR1 LGHNA, CDR2 YSLEER. CDR3: CASSQETEAGTDTQYF. In DNA form, the CDR3 reads TGCGCCAGCAGCCAAGAAACTGAGGCTGGGACAGATACGCAGTATTTT.

The CDR3 loop is CASSVAGENTEAFF. CDR3 nucleotides: TGTGCCAGCAGCGTAGCCGGAGAGAACACTGAAGCTTTCTTT. The chain couples TRBV9 to TRBJ1-1, with unresolved D. Germline CDR1 reads SGDLS; CDR2 reads YYNGEE. V lost 0 bases, J lost 1 base, and 7 bases lay in between. CDR3 length: 14 amino acids. Drawing the rest from reference TRBV9 and TRBJ1-1, the complete variable domain is DSGVTQTPKHLITATGQRVTLRCSPRSGDLSVYWYQQSLDQGLQFLIQYYNGEERAKGNILERFSAQQFPDLHSELNLSSLELGDSALYFCASSVAGENTEAFFGQGTRLTVV.

This chain joins TRBV6-6 and TRBJ1-1; 7 nucleotides agree with TRBD1. Trimming removed 6 bases from V and 5 bases from J; junction bases left unmatched: 12. Germline-derived CDR1 and CDR2 are MNHNY and SVGAGI (reference sequence). This CDR3 is 15 amino acids long. DNA of the CDR3: TGTGCCAGCAGGGACAGGTCACCTTTATGGACTGAAGCTTTCTTT. This codes for CASRDRSPLWTEAFF.

This rearrangement joins TRBV28 to TRBJ2-2; 7 bases agree with TRBD2. V was clipped by 7 bases and J by 4 bases; unmatched bases: 18. The germline V gene encodes CDR1 MDHEN and CDR2 SYDVKM. CDR3 length equals 18 residues. The CDR3 is CASKKPAGDAWGTGELFF. CDR3 in DNA: TGTGCCAGCAAAAAACCGGCGGGAGATGCGTGGGGCACCGGGGAGCTGTTTTTT.

V is TRBV14 and J is TRBJ1-1; possibly TRBD1 for D (6 bases). The germline V gene encodes CDR1 SGHDN and CDR2 FVKESK. Between the trimmed V and J ends, which lost 4 bases and 3 bases, there was a span of 15 bases. The CDR3 is 15 residues long. CDR3 protein: CASSRRTKGDTEAFF. CDR3 nucleotides: TGTGCCAGCAGCCGTCGGACAAAGGGGGACACTGAAGCTTTCTTT.

This clone was found a few times. Here the CDR3 reads CASSPRDFSNQPQHF. The CDR3 DNA reads TGTGCCAGCAGTCCCCGGGACTTTAGCAATCAGCCCCAGCATTTT. The gene calls are TRBV27 and TRBJ1-5, with D tentatively TRBD1 (5 bases). The V end was cut by 5 bases, the J end by 0 bases, with 11 bases between. Germline loops: CDR1 MNHEY, CDR2 SMNVEV (reference sequence). This CDR3 is 15 amino acids long.